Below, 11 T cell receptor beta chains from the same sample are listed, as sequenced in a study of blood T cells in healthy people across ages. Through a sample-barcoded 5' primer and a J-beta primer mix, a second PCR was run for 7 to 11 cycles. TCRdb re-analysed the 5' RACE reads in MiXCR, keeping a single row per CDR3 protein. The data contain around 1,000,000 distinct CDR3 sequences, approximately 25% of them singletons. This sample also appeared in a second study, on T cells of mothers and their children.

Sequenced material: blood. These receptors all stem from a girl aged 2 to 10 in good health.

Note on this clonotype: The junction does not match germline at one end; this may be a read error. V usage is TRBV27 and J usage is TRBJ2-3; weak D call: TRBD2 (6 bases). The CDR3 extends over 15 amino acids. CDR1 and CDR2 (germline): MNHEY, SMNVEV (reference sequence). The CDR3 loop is CTSSPSEGQPDTQYF. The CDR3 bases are TGCACCAGCAGTCCCTCGGAGGGCCAACCAGATACGCAGTATTTT.

CDR3 region: CASSLDRYYGYTF. The DNA for the CDR3 is TGTGCCAGCAGTTTAGACAGGTACTATGGCTACACCTTC. This chain links TRBV12-3 or TRBV12-4 with TRBJ1-2; the D gene is possibly TRBD1 (5 bases). The CDR3 sequence is 13 residues long. Trimming stripped 1 base from V and 3 bases from J, with 6 bases between.

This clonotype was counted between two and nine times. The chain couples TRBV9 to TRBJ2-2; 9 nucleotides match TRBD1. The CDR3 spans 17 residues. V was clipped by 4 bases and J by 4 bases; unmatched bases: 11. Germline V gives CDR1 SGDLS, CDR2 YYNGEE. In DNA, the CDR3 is TGTGCCAGCAGCACGCCCGGGACAGGGTTGGGCACCGGGGAGCTGTTTTTT. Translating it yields CASSTPGTGLGTGELFF.

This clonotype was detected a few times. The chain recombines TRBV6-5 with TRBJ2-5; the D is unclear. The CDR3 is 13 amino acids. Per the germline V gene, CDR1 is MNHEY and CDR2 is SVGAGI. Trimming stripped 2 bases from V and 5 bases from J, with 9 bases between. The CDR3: CASSYGLVETQYF. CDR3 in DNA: TGTGCCAGCAGTTACGGGTTGGTGGAGACCCAGTACTTC.

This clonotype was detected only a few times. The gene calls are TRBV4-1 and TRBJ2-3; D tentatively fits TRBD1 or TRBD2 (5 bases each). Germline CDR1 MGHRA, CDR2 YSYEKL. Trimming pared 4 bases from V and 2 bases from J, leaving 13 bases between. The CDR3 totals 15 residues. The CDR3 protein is CASSPMGPITDTQYF. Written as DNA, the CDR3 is TGCGCCAGCAGCCCAATGGGACCCATCACAGATACGCAGTATTTT.

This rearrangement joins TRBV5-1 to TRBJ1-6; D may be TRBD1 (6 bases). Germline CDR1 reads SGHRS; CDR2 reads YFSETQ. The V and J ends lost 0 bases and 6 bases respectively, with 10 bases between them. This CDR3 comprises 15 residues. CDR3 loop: CASSLEGRGNSPLHF. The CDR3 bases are TGCGCCAGCAGCTTGGAAGGCAGGGGTAATTCACCCCTCCACTTT.

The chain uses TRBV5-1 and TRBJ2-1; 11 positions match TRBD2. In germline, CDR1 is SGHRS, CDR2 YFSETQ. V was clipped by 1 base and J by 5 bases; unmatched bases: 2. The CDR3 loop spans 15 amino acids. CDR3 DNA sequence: TGCGCCAGCAGCTTGACTAGCGGGGGACACAATGAGCAGTTCTTC. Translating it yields CASSLTSGGHNEQFF.

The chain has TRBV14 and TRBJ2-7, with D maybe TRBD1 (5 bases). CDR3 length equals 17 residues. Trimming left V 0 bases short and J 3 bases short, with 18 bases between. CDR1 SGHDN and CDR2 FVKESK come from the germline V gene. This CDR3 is CASSQDGQGSSLYEQYF. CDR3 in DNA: TGTGCCAGCAGCCAAGATGGTCAGGGAAGTTCCCTCTACGAGCAGTACTTC.

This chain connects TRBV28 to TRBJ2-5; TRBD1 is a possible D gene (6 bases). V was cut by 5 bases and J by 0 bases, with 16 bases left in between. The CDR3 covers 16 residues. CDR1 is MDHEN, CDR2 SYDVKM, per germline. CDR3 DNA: TGTGCCAGCAGTCATCGGGACACCGAGTACCAAGAGACCCAGTACTTC. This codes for CASSHRDTEYQETQYF. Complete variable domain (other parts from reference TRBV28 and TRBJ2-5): DVKVTQSSRYLVKRTGEKVFLECVQDMDHENMFWYRQDPGLGLRLIYFSYDVKMKEKGDIPEGYSVSREKKERFSLILESASTNQTSMYLCASSHRDTEYQETQYFGPGTRLLVL.

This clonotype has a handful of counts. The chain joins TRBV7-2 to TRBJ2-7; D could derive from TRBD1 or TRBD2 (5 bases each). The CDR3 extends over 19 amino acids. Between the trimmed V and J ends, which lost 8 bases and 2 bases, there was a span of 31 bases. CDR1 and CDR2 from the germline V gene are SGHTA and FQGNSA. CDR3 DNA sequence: TGTGCCAGCGAGGGACCTAGGGAGACAGAGGATACTATTACCTACGAGCAGTACTTC. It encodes CASEGPRETEDTITYEQYF.

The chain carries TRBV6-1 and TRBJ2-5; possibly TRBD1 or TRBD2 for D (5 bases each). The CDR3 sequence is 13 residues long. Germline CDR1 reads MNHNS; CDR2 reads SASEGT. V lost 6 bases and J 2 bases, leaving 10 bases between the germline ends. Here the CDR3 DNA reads TGTGCCAGCAGAACCGAGGGGCAAGAGACCCAGTACTTC. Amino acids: CASRTEGQETQYF.